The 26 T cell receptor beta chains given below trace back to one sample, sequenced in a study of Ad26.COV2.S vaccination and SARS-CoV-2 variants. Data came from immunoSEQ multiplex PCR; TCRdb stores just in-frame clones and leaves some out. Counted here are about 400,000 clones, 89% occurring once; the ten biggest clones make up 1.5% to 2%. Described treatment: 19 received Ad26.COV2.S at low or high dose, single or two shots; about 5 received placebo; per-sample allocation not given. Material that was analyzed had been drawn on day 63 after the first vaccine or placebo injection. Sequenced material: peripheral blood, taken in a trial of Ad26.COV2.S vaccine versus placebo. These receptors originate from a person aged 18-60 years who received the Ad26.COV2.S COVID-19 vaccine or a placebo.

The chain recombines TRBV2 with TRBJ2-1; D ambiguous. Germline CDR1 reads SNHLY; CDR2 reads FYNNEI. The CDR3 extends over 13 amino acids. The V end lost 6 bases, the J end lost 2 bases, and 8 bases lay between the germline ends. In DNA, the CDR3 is TGTGCCAGCAGCCCCGAGACCTACAATGAGCAGTTCTTC. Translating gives CASSPETYNEQFF.

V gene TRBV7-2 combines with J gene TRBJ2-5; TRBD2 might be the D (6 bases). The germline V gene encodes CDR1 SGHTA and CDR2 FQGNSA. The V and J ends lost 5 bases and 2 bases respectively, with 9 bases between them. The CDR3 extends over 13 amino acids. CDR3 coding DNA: TGTGCCAGCAGCCCGGGACTGCAAGAGACCCAGTACTTC. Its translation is CASSPGLQETQYF.

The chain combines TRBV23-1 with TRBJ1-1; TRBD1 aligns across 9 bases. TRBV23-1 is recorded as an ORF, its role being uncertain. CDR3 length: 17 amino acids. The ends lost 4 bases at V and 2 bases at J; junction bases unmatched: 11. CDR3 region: CASSPGTGGSCNTEAFF. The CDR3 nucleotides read TGCGCCAGCAGTCCGGGAACAGGGGGCAGTTGTAACACTGAAGCTTTCTTT.

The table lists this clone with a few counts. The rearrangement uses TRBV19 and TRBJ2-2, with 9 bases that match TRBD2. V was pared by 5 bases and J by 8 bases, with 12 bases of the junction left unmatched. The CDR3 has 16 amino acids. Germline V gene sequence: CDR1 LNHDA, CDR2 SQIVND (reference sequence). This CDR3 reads CASSRGLAGRLGELFF. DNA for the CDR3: TGTGCCAGTAGTCGGGGTCTAGCGGGAAGGTTGGGGGAGCTGTTTTTT.

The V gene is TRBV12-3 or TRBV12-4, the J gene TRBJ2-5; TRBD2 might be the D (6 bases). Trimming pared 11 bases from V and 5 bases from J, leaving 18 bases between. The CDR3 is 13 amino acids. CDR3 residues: CASTRGWGETQYF. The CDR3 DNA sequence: TGTGCCTCTACCCGGGGGTGGGGTGAGACCCAGTACTTC.

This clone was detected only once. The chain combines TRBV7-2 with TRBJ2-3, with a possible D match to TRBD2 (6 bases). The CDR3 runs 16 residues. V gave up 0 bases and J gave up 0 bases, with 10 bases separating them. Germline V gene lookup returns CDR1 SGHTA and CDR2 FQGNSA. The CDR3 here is CASSLAAGTSTDTQYF. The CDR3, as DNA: TGTGCCAGCAGCTTAGCGGCAGGGACTAGCACAGATACGCAGTATTTT.

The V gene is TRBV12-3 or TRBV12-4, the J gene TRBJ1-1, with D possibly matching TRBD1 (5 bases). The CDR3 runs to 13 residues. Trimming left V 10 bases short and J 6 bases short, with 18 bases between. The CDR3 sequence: CATLRQGAPEAFF. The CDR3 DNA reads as TGTGCCACCCTGAGGCAGGGTGCGCCTGAAGCTTTCTTT.

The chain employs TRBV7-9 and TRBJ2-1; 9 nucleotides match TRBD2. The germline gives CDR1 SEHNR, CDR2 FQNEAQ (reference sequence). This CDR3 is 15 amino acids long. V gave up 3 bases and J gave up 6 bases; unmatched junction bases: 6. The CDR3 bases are TGTGCCAGCAGCTTCATAGCGGGAGCGGCCAATGAGCAGTTCTTC. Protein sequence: CASSFIAGAANEQFF.

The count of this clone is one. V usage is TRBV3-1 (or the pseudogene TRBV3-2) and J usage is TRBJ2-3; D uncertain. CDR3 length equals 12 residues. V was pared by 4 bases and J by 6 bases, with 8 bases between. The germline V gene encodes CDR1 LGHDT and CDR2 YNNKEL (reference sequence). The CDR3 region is CASSLEPDTQYF. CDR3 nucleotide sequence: TGTGCCAGCAGCCTCGAGCCCGATACGCAGTATTTT.

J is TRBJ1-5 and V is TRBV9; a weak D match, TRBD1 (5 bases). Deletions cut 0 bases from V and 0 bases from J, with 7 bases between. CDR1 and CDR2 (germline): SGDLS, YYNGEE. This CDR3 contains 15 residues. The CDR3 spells CASSVGQNSNQPQHF. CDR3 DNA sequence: TGTGCCAGCAGCGTAGGACAGAATAGCAATCAGCCCCAGCATTTT.

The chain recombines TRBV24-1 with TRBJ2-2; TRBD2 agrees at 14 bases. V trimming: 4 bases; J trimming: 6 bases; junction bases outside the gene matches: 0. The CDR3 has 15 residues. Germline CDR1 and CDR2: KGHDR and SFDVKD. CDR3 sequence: CATSEGLAGAGELFF. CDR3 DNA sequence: TGTGCCACCAGTGAGGGACTAGCGGGAGCCGGGGAGCTGTTTTTT.

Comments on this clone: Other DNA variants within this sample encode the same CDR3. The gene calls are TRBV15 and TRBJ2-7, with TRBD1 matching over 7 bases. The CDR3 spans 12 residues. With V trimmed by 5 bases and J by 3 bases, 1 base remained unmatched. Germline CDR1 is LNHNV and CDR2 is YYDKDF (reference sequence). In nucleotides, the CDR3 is TGTGCCACCAGCCGGGACAGCTACGAGCAGTACTTC. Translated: CATSRDSYEQYF.

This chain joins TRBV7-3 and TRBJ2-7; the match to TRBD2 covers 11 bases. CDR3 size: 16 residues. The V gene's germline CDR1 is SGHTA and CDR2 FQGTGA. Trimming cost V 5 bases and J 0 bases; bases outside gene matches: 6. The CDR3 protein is CASSPGTSGSSYEQYF. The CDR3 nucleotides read TGTGCCAGCAGCCCTGGGACTAGCGGTAGCTCCTACGAGCAGTACTTC.

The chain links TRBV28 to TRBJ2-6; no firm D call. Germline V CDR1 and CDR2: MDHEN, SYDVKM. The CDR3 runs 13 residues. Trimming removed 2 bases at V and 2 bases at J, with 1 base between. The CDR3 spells CASSLTGANVLTF. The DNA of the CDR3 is TGTGCCAGCAGTTTAACTGGGGCCAACGTCCTGACTTTC.

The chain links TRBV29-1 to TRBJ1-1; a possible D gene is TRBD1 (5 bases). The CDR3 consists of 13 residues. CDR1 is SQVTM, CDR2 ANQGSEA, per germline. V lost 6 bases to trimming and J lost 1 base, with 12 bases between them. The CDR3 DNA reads TGCAGCGTGCGGGGGAATCCGAACACTGAAGCTTTCTTT. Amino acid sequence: CSVRGNPNTEAFF.

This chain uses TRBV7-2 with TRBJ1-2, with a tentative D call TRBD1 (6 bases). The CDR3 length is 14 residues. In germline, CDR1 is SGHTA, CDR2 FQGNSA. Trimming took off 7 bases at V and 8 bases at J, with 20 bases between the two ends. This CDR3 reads CASTGIGGAYGYTF. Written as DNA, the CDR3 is TGTGCCAGCACCGGGATTGGGGGGGCTTACGGCTACACCTTC.

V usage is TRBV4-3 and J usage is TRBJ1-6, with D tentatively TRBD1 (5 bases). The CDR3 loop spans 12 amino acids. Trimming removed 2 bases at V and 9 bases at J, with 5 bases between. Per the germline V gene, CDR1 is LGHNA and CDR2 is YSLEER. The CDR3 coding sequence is TGCGCCAGCAGCCAACAGGGTTCACCCCTCCACTTT. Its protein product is CASSQQGSPLHF.

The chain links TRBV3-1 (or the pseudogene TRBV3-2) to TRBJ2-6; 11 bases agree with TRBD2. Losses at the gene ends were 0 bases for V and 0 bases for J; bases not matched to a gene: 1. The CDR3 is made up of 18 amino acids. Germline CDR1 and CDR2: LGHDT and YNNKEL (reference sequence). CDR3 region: CASSQDTSGSSGANVLTF. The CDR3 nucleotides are TGTGCCAGCAGCCAAGATACTAGCGGGAGCTCTGGGGCCAACGTCCTGACTTTC.

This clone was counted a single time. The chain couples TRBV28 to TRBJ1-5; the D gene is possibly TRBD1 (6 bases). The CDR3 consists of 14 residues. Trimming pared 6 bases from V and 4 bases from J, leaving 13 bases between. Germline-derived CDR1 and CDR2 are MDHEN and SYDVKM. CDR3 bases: TGTGCCAGCAGCTACCCACAGGGAAATCAGCCCCAGCATTTT. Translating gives CASSYPQGNQPQHF.

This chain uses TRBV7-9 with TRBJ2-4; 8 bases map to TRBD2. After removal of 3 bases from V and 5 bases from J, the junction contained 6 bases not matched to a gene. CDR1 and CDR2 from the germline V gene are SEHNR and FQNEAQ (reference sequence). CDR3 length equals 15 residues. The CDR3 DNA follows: TGTGCCAGCAGCTTCGGTGGTAGCGGGGAAAACATTCAGTACTTC. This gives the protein CASSFGGSGENIQYF.

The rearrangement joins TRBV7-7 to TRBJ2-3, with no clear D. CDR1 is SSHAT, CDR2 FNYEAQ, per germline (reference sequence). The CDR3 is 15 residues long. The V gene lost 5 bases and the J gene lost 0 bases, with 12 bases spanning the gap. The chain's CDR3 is CASSLDGRSTDTQYF. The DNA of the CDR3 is TGTGCCAGCAGCCTCGACGGGCGGAGCACAGATACGCAGTATTTT.

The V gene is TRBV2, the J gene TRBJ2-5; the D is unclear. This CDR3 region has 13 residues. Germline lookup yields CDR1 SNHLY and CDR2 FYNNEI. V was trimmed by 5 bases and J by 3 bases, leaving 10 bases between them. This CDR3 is CASSTDIEETQYF. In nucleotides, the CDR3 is TGTGCCAGCAGTACCGACATAGAAGAGACCCAGTACTTC.

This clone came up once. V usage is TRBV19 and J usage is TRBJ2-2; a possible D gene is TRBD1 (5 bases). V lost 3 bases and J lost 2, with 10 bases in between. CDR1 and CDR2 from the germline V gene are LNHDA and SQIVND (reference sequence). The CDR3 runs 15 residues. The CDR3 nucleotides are TGTGCCAGTAGTATGCAGGGCCTCAACACCGGGGAGCTGTTTTTT. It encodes CASSMQGLNTGELFF.

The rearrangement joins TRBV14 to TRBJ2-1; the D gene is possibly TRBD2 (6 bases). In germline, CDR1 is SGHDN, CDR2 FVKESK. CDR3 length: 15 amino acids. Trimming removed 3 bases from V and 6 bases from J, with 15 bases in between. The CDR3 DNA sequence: TGTGCCAGCAGCCACTTGGGCGGGGTTGGCAATGAGCAGTTCTTC. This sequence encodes CASSHLGGVGNEQFF.

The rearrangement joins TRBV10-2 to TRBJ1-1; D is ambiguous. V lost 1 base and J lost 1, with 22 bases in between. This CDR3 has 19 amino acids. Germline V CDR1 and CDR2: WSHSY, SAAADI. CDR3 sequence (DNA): TGCGCCAGCAGTGAGTGGGCAGGTAGAGGTATCCGGGGGAACACTGAAGCTTTCTTT. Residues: CASSEWAGRGIRGNTEAFF.

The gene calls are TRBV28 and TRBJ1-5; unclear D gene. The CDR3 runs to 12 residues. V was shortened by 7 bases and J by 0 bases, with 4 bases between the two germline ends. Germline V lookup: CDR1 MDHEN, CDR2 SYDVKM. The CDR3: CASTRSNQPQHF. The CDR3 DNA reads TGTGCCAGCACACGTAGCAATCAGCCCCAGCATTTT.